The clone carrying this TCR beta chain was seen at least ten times. Unique molecular identifiers were used to barcode this TCRbeta library. TCRdb reanalysed the PCR reads using MiXCR and keeps one entry per CDR3 protein. The sample has roughly 220,000 distinct CDR3 sequences, around 8.4% seen once. The V gene's germline CDR1 is DFQATT and CDR2 SNEGSKA (reference sequence). V was clipped by 0 bases and J by 3 bases, with 12 bases between them. The CDR3 spans 15 residues. The sample originates from a study of T-cell reconstitution after alpha-beta-depleted transplantation in children. The TCR comes from a male patient between 2 and 10 years old who had a stem cell transplant for acute myeloid leukemia, so the T cells may come from the graft donor. V usage is TRBV20-1 and J usage is TRBJ2-4; D is possibly TRBD2 (5 bases). The sample was PBMCs, mostly from graft donor cells, taken 360 days after TCRalphabeta/CD19-depleted stem cell transplant. The DNA of the CDR3 is TGCAGTGCTAGAGATCCCGGGGTTGGCAAAAACATTCAGTACTTC. This codes for CSARDPGVGKNIQYF.